These 28 T cell receptor beta chains originate from one sample sequenced in a study of T cell clones after liver transplantation. Sequencing was performed with immunoSEQ multiplex PCR; in TCRdb, only in-frame clones are kept and a portion is missing. The table lists about 45,000 clones, more than 70% of them singletons, with about 2.5% in the top ten. The material sequenced was CD4+ T cells from blood, taken 24 months after liver transplant. These receptors originate from a human patient who received a liver transplant. Some T cells here may be from the graft donor.

This chain uses TRBV4-3 with TRBJ1-2; 9 positions agree with TRBD1. CDR1 LGHNA and CDR2 YSLEER come from the germline V gene. The CDR3 is 16 amino acids. Unmatched junction bases numbered 12, after V lost 6 bases and J lost 4 bases. The CDR3 DNA reads as TGCGCCAGCAGACCAAGCTCACAGGGGGCCTCCTATGGCTACACCTTC. It yields the protein CASRPSSQGASYGYTF.

The chain carries TRBV6-1 and TRBJ1-6; D is ambiguous. Per germline, CDR1 MNHNS and CDR2 SASEGT. The ends were cut back, 4 bases at V and 8 bases at J, with 6 bases in the middle. The CDR3 runs 12 residues. In nucleotides, the CDR3 is TGTGCCAGCAGTGCCGGTTATTCACCCCTCCACTTT. Encoded protein: CASSAGYSPLHF.

The chain is built from TRBV7-8 and TRBJ1-4; possibly TRBD1 for D (6 bases). The germline gives CDR1 SGHVS, CDR2 FQNEAQ. The CDR3 is 18 residues long. Deletions cut 6 bases from V and 1 base from J, with 21 bases between. In nucleotides, the CDR3 is TGTGCCAGCAGACGCGGCTTGGGGGCATTGCGAACTAATGAAAAACTGTTTTTT. Amino acids: CASRRGLGALRTNEKLFF.

V gene TRBV18 combines with J gene TRBJ2-7, with a tentative D call TRBD1 (5 bases). The CDR3 is 15 residues long. Looked up from germline, CDR1 is KGHSH and CDR2 is LQKENI. V dropped 2 bases and J dropped 6 bases, with 17 bases sitting between them. CDR3 in DNA: TGTGCCAGCTCACCATCGACAGTTCAAGTATCCGAGCAGTACTTC. Its translation is CASSPSTVQVSEQYF.

The chain recombines TRBV6-1 with TRBJ1-5, with TRBD1 matching over 9 bases. The trim removed 7 bases at V and 7 bases at J, leaving 11 bases unmatched. The length of the CDR3 is 15 residues. Germline CDR1 is MNHNS and CDR2 is SASEGT. CDR3 DNA: TGTGCCAGCACCCGAGGGGGACAGGGTGGGCAGCCCCAGCATTTT. It codes for CASTRGGQGGQPQHF.

This chain connects TRBV11-3 to TRBJ2-7; D may be TRBD1 (5 bases). The germline V gene has CDR1 SGHNT and CDR2 YENEEA. The V and J ends lost 2 bases and 6 bases respectively, with 8 bases between them. The CDR3 sequence is 12 residues long. The CDR3 protein is CASSLWQGEQYF. Here the CDR3 DNA reads TGTGCCAGCAGCTTATGGCAGGGCGAGCAGTACTTC.

This chain connects TRBV7-2 to TRBJ2-7, with D tentatively TRBD1 or TRBD2 (5 bases each). The CDR3 runs to 13 residues. Germline V gene data show CDR1 as SGHTA and CDR2 as FQGNSA. V was clipped by 5 bases and J by 3 bases, with 11 bases between them. CDR3 amino acids: CASSVGTDYEQYF. DNA of the CDR3: TGTGCCAGCAGCGTGGGGACGGACTACGAGCAGTACTTC. Filled out from reference TRBV7-2 and TRBJ2-7, the complete variable domain reads GAGVSQSPSNKVTEKGKDVELRCDPISGHTALYWYRQSLGQGLEFLIYFQGNSAPDKSGLPSDRFSAERTGGSVSTLTIQRTQQEDSAVYLCASSVGTDYEQYFGPGTRLTVT.

This sequence joins TRBV9 and TRBJ1-3; TRBD1 matches 10 bases. The junction had 2 bases not matched to a gene; V was cut back by 4 bases and J by 4 bases. Per germline, CDR1 SGDLS and CDR2 YYNGEE. The CDR3 extends over 14 amino acids. Here the CDR3 reads CASSLTGGGNTIYF. CDR3 DNA: TGTGCCAGCAGCTTGACAGGGGGCGGAAACACCATATATTTT.

This clone appeared a single time. This chain joins TRBV11-2 and TRBJ1-1; D remains unclear. V was shortened by 1 base and J by 3 bases, with 12 bases between the two germline ends. Germline V lookup: CDR1 SGHAT, CDR2 FQNNGV. The CDR3 has 15 residues. CDR3 DNA: TGTGCCAGCAGCTTAGTACTCAGGAGGGACACTGAAGCTTTCTTT. It translates to CASSLVLRRDTEAFF.

The chain recombines TRBV6-5 with TRBJ1-4; the match to TRBD1 covers 7 bases. Germline V lookup: CDR1 MNHEY, CDR2 SVGAGI. V dropped 4 bases and J dropped 4; count of bases not matched to a gene: 6. The CDR3 has 15 residues. The CDR3 is CASSFRTGHNEKLFF. As DNA, the CDR3 is TGTGCCAGCAGTTTCCGGACAGGTCATAATGAAAAACTGTTTTTT.

The chain links TRBV19 to TRBJ2-3; D not resolved. The germline V gene has CDR1 LNHDA and CDR2 SQIVND (reference sequence). There are 18 residues in the CDR3. V lost 5 bases and J 2 bases, leaving 23 bases between the germline ends. The CDR3 protein is CASSPRSPVATHTDTQYF. The CDR3 bases are TGTGCCAGTAGTCCCCGATCCCCAGTTGCCACCCACACAGATACGCAGTATTTT.

J is TRBJ2-1 and V is TRBV9; 9 positions agree with TRBD2. The germline CDR1 and CDR2 sequences are SGDLS and YYNGEE. CDR3 length equals 16 residues. After removal of 2 bases from V and 7 bases from J, the junction contained 10 bases not matched to a gene. CDR3 nucleotide sequence: TGTGCCAGCAGCGTGACGGCGGGGGGGCTATTAAATGAGCAGTTCTTC. It translates to CASSVTAGGLLNEQFF.

This clone was seen more than once but under ten times. The CDR3 sequence: CASGFRQGAGNTIYF. The CDR3 nucleotides are TGTGCTAGTGGTTTTAGACAGGGGGCTGGAAACACCATATATTTT. The chain uses TRBV12-5 and TRBJ1-3; 9 bases fit TRBD1. This CDR3 comprises 15 residues. Germline V lookup: CDR1 LGHNT, CDR2 FRNRAP. V was clipped by 3 bases and J by 2 bases; unmatched bases: 2.

The V call is TRBV5-6, the J call TRBJ2-3; 14 bases fit TRBD2. V gave up 4 bases and J gave up 5 bases; unmatched junction bases: 9. The CDR3 covers 17 residues. Germline CDR1 is SGHDT and CDR2 is YYEEEE. CDR3 amino acids: CASSPYSGTSGRDTQYF. The CDR3, as DNA: TGTGCCAGCAGCCCCTACTCCGGGACTAGCGGGAGAGATACGCAGTATTTT. Using reference TRBV5-6 and TRBJ2-3 for the parts outside the CDR3, the full variable domain is DAGVTQSPTHLIKTRGQQVTLRCSPKSGHDTVSWYQQALGQGPQFIFQYYEEEERQRGNFPDRFSGHQFPNYSSELNVNALLLGDSALYLCASSPYSGTSGRDTQYFGPGTRLTVL.

V gene TRBV12-5 combines with J gene TRBJ1-1, with D uncertain. The CDR3 has 15 residues. V dropped 2 bases and J dropped 1 base, with 11 bases sitting between them. Germline CDR1 is LGHNT and CDR2 is FRNRAP. The CDR3 sequence is CASGLLSGRNTEAFF. CDR3 sequence (DNA): TGTGCTAGTGGTTTGTTGTCTGGGAGGAACACTGAAGCTTTCTTT.

V and J are TRBV30 and TRBJ2-1, with a possible D match to TRBD2 (5 bases). The CDR3 covers 13 residues. The germline V gene encodes CDR1 GTSNPN and CDR2 SVGIG (reference sequence). The ends were cut back, 4 bases at V and 8 bases at J, with 15 bases in the middle. The chain's CDR3 is CAWTSPAGYEQFF. CDR3 sequence (DNA): TGTGCCTGGACTTCGCCCGCGGGCTATGAGCAGTTCTTC.

The chain couples TRBV7-8 to TRBJ1-6; unclear D gene. This CDR3 spans 12 amino acids. Trimming left V 3 bases short and J 12 bases short, with 9 bases between. CDR1 and CDR2 (germline): SGHVS, FQNEAQ. CDR3 sequence reads: CASSFGEGPLHF. The CDR3 DNA sequence: TGTGCCAGCAGCTTTGGGGAAGGACCCCTCCACTTT.

This clone was seen once. The J gene is TRBJ2-3, the V gene TRBV5-1; 9 bases fit TRBD1. Germline lookup yields CDR1 SGHRS and CDR2 YFSETQ. With 4 bases clipped from V and 2 bases from J, the junction kept 8 bases outside the gene matches. This CDR3 contains 16 residues. The CDR3 region is CASSLGTGSITDTQYF. CDR3 nucleotide sequence: TGCGCCAGCAGCCTGGGGACAGGGAGTATCACAGATACGCAGTATTTT.

This rearrangement joins TRBV6-5 to TRBJ2-3, with D tentatively TRBD1 (5 bases). CDR1 and CDR2 from the germline V gene are MNHEY and SVGAGI. Trimming removed 6 bases from V and 5 bases from J, with 18 bases in between. This CDR3 comprises 15 residues. The CDR3 protein is CASSRDSLVEDTQYF. The DNA for the CDR3 is TGTGCCAGCAGCCGTGACAGCTTGGTTGAAGATACGCAGTATTTT.

The chain uses TRBV13 and TRBJ2-4, with TRBD2 as a possible D gene (7 bases). Between the trimmed V and J ends, which lost 6 bases and 1 base, there was a span of 13 bases. The CDR3 consists of 15 residues. CDR1 and CDR2 (germline): PRHDT, FYEKMQ (reference sequence). The CDR3 here is CASSYGGLAKNIQYF. DNA of the CDR3: TGTGCCAGCAGTTACGGGGGGCTGGCCAAAAACATTCAGTACTTC.

The gene calls are TRBV2 and TRBJ2-6, with 7 bases fitting TRBD1. The CDR3 consists of 14 residues. Germline loops: CDR1 SNHLY, CDR2 FYNNEI. The trim removed 8 bases at V and 9 bases at J, leaving 10 bases unmatched. The CDR3 nucleotides read TGTGCCAGCCTACGGTTAGGGGGCATCAACGTCCTGACTTTC. Protein product: CASLRLGGINVLTF.

CDR3 region: CASLTLGHGYTF. DNA of the CDR3: TGTGCCAGCCTAACACTGGGGCATGGCTACACCTTC. The chain joins TRBV28 to TRBJ1-2; the D gene is possibly TRBD1 (5 bases). V shed 8 bases and J shed 6 bases, with 13 bases lying between them. The germline V gene encodes CDR1 MDHEN and CDR2 SYDVKM. This CDR3 has 12 amino acids.

This chain links TRBV11-3 with TRBJ2-2, with TRBD2 identical over 7 bases. CDR3 length equals 13 residues. CDR1 is SGHNT and CDR2 is YENEEA in the germline V gene. V shed 4 bases, J shed 5 bases, and the junction held 1 base outside the gene matches. CDR3 bases: TGTGCCAGCAGCTCCGGGGGGACCGGGGAGCTGTTTTTT. Its protein product is CASSSGGTGELFF. Combining the CDR3 with reference TRBV11-3 and TRBJ2-2 gives the whole variable domain EAGVVQSPRYKIIEKKQPVAFWCNPISGHNTLYWYLQNLGQGPELLIRYENEEAVDDSQLPKDRFSAERLKGVDSTLKIQPAELGDSAVYLCASSSGGTGELFFGEGSRLTVL.

This chain uses TRBV10-3 with TRBJ2-7; TRBD2 aligns across 15 bases. V trimming: 5 bases; J trimming: 6 bases; junction bases outside the gene matches: 8. CDR1 is ENHRY, CDR2 SYGVKD, per germline. CDR3 length: 16 amino acids. CDR3 in DNA: TGTGCCATCAGTTGGACTAGCGGGAGGGGGGGTTCCGAGCAGTACTTC. Translating gives CAISWTSGRGGSEQYF.

This clone was seen once. The rearrangement joins TRBV4-2 to TRBJ2-5; D may be TRBD1 (5 bases). From germline, CDR1 is LGHNA and CDR2 YNFKEQ. Trimming took 4 bases from V and 0 from J, leaving 9 bases between them. This CDR3 spans 14 amino acids. The CDR3 region has the DNA TGTGCCAGCAGCCCCGCAGGGTACCAAGAGACCCAGTACTTC. Translated, it gives CASSPAGYQETQYF.

This clone was recorded only once. The chain uses TRBV4-2 and TRBJ2-1; tentatively, D is TRBD1 or TRBD2 (5 bases each). The V gene lost 1 base and the J gene lost 0 bases, with 7 bases spanning the gap. The CDR3 consists of 15 residues. CDR1 is LGHNA, CDR2 YNFKEQ, per germline. The CDR3 here is CASSQGGSSYNEQFF. CDR3 bases: TGTGCCAGCAGCCAAGGGGGGAGCTCCTACAATGAGCAGTTCTTC.

V gene TRBV10-1 combines with J gene TRBJ2-5; perhaps TRBD1 as D (5 bases). The V and J ends lost 5 bases and 2 bases respectively, with 15 bases between them. The V gene's germline CDR1 is WNHNN and CDR2 SYGVQD (reference sequence). This CDR3 is 15 amino acids long. CDR3 sequence: CASSRGGRRQETQYF. The CDR3 nucleotides are TGCGCCAGCAGTAGGGGTGGAAGGCGACAAGAGACCCAGTACTTC.

The J gene is TRBJ2-5, the V gene TRBV9; D might be TRBD1 (5 bases). V was cut by 4 bases and J by 0 bases, with 13 bases left in between. CDR1 is SGDLS, CDR2 YYNGEE, per germline. CDR3 length: 15 amino acids. The CDR3 coding sequence is TGTGCCAGCAGCCCCAGGGCCCCGTACCAAGAGACCCAGTACTTC. Its translation: CASSPRAPYQETQYF.